This TCR beta chain was sequenced in a study of Graves' ophthalmopathy and Graves' hyperthyroidism. Study results and limitations: Researchers report that a 13-signature model separated ophthalmopathy from stable hyperthyroidism, posting about 90% sensitivity and more than 70% specificity. Predictions made by the model for ophthalmopathy progression reached under 71% sensitivity and around 72% specificity.

Researchers took RNA transcripts and amplified TCR beta CDR3 regions from them. After a first-round RT-PCR with HTBI primers, a second-round multiplex PCR was run. TCRdb re-called the multiplex PCR reads through MiXCR, storing one row per CDR3 protein. The repertoire holds some 1.1 million distinct CDR3 sequences, with roughly two fifths as singletons. Other autoimmune diseases, uncontrolled infections, pregnancy and lactation each led to patient exclusion. In this sample, this clonotype turned up a few times. Its target is not known. The sample consisted of peripheral blood or thyroid tissue (not recorded which). The source of this sequence is an adult man with Graves' hyperthyroidism.

This CDR3 is CAWRAGPDGYTF. CDR3 nucleotide sequence: TGTGCCTGGAGGGCAGGACCTGATGGCTACACCTTC. The rearrangement joins TRBV30 to TRBJ1-2; D gene uncertain. CDR1 and CDR2 from the germline V gene are GTSNPN and SVGIG (reference sequence). The ends were cut back, 3 bases at V and 6 bases at J, with 11 bases in the middle. CDR3 size: 12 residues.